This is a list of T cell receptor beta chains from one sample in a study of blood T cell repertoires in COVID-19. Clones were sequenced by immunoSEQ multiplex PCR, and TCRdb holds only the in-frame ones, with some missing. The sample yields tens of thousands of clones, 70% to 80% seen once. Sequenced: peripheral blood. Source of these receptors: a human donor in a cohort sampled during active COVID-19. Each CDR3 is given with its conserved first and last residue. A D gene is named only where the DNA matches it firmly. Part of the rows lack a size; the others show once, few, many or a class for expanded clones.

j_gene	v_gene	abundance	d_gene	CDR3nt	CDR3aa
TRBJ1-1	TRBV3-1/TRBV3-2	few	NA	TGTGCCAGCAGCCAGCTGGACAGTGAAGCTTTCTTT	CASSQLDSEAFF
TRBJ1-3	TRBV18	NA	NA	TGTGCCAGCTCCCCCGGCTCTGGAAACACCATATATTTT	CASSPGSGNTIYF
TRBJ2-1	TRBV5-1	few	NA	TGCGCCAGCAGCTTGGCCGGGAGTCTAGGTGAGCAGTTCTTC	CASSLAGSLGEQFF
TRBJ2-1	TRBV12-3/TRBV12-4	NA	NA	TGTGCCAGCAGGGCAGGGAGGTACAATGAGCAGTTCTTC	CASRAGRYNEQFF
TRBJ2-3	TRBV28	once	NA	TGTGCCAGCAGTCCCCAAGGTGCGGGTGAGCACGGAGATACGCAGTATTTT	CASSPQGAGEHGDTQYF
TRBJ2-7	TRBV29-1	NA	NA	TGCAGCGTTGCGTGGGCAGCAACCTACGAGCAGTACTTC	CSVAWAATYEQYF
TRBJ2-6	TRBV7-3	NA	NA	TGTGCCAGCAGCTTAGGACATTCTGGGGCCAACGTCCTGACTTTC	CASSLGHSGANVLTF
TRBJ1-4	TRBV6-5	once	TRBD1	TGTGCCAGCACCTCCGGGACAGGGCTGGAAAAACTGTTTTTT	CASTSGTGLEKLFF
TRBJ2-7	TRBV4-2	NA	NA	TGTGCCAGCAGCCAGAGTTTATTTGACGAGCAGTACTTC	CASSQSLFDEQYF
TRBJ2-6	TRBV19	NA	TRBD1	TGTGCCAGTAGTCCTGGGACAGGGCTCCTCTCTGGGGCCAACGTCCTGACTTTC	CASSPGTGLLSGANVLTF
TRBJ1-1	TRBV5-4	NA	NA	TGTGCCAGCAGGTCGGGACAAAGGAACGCTGAAGCTTTCTTT	CASRSGQRNAEAFF
TRBJ2-1	TRBV9	NA	TRBD2	TGTGCCAGCAGCGTAGACGCGACTAGCCATTCGTCCCAGTTCTTC	CASSVDATSHSSQFF
TRBJ2-3	TRBV11-2	NA	NA	TGTGCCAGCAGCCGCAACAGGGCTACAGATACGCAGTATTTT	CASSRNRATDTQYF
TRBJ1-1	TRBV28	NA	NA	TGTGCCAGCAGATCGACCGGGAGGGGGACTGAAGCTTTCTTT	CASRSTGRGTEAFF
TRBJ1-3	TRBV19	few	TRBD1	TGTGCCAGCATCCCCGGGACAGGGGGAAGAAACACCATATATTTT	CASIPGTGGRNTIYF
TRBJ1-5	TRBV18	NA	TRBD1	TGTGCCAGCTCACGGGACAGGCAGGAGCCCCAGCATTTT	CASSRDRQEPQHF
TRBJ1-1	TRBV10-3	NA	NA	TGTGCCATGACTCCACGGCCTTCGGGCACTGAAGCTTTCTTT	CAMTPRPSGTEAFF
TRBJ2-2	TRBV2	NA	NA	TGTGCCAGCAGTAAAGACCTTGCGAGAACCGGGGAGCTGTTTTTT	CASSKDLARTGELFF
TRBJ2-5	TRBV5-4	NA	NA	TGTGCCAGCAGCACAGGACAGAAAGAGACCCAGTACTTC	CASSTGQKETQYF
TRBJ2-2	TRBV5-1	NA	TRBD1	TGCGCCAGCAGCTTGGGACAGGGGGCTGGCACCGGGGAGCTGTTTTTT	CASSLGQGAGTGELFF
TRBJ1-2	TRBV12-3/TRBV12-4	NA	TRBD1	TGTGCCAGCAGTTTCCAGGGGGCGGGTGGCTACACCTTC	CASSFQGAGGYTF
TRBJ1-1	TRBV23-1	NA	TRBD1	TGCGCCAGCAGTCAACAAAACAGGGGGCGCGACACTGAAGCTTTCTTT	CASSQQNRGRDTEAFF
TRBJ1-1	TRBV19	NA	NA	TGTGCCAGTAGTCGGCCCGGGATGGAAATCACTGAAGGTGCTTTCTTT	CASSRPGMEITEGAFF
TRBJ1-6	TRBV3-1/TRBV3-2	NA	TRBD1	TGTGCCAGCAGCCTCGGGACAGGCGGTTCACCCCTCCACTTT	CASSLGTGGSPLHF
TRBJ2-3	TRBV6-5	NA	NA	TGTGCCTGCGGGATGGGGTGGGATACGCAGTATTTT	CACGMGWDTQYF
TRBJ2-3	TRBV7-9	NA	TRBD2	TGTGCCAGCAGCTTAGGGGCGGGAGCTAGCACAGATACGCAGTATTTT	CASSLGAGASTDTQYF
TRBJ2-2	TRBV15	NA	NA	TGTGCCACCAGCAGAGATCCCAGGGAGCTGTTTTTT	CATSRDPRELFF
TRBJ1-1	TRBV7-3	NA	TRBD1	TGTGCCAGCAGCCCAGGGGGCAGGGGGCATCGGAACACTGAAGCTTTCTTT	CASSPGGRGHRNTEAFF
TRBJ2-7	TRBV6-5	NA	TRBD1	TGTGCCAGCAGTCTCCACTCCGGGACAGGGTACGAGCAGTACTTC	CASSLHSGTGYEQYF
TRBJ1-6	TRBV7-8	NA	NA	TGTGCCAGCAGCTTAGTCAACAGATTAAATTCACCCCTCCACTTT	CASSLVNRLNSPLHF
TRBJ2-5	TRBV11-1	NA	NA	TGTGCCAGCAGCTTAGTGGCACAGACCCAGTACTTC	CASSLVAQTQYF
TRBJ2-7	TRBV19	NA	TRBD1	TGTGCCAGTAGTACCCGACAGGGCCTCTACGAGCAGTACTTC	CASSTRQGLYEQYF
TRBJ2-2	TRBV2	NA	TRBD1	TGTGCCAGCAGTGGACAGGGATTGAGAACCGGGGAGCTGTTTTTT	CASSGQGLRTGELFF
TRBJ1-5	TRBV19	NA	TRBD1	TGTGCCAGTACGGTGGACAGGGCCCACAATCAGCCCCAGCATTTT	CASTVDRAHNQPQHF
TRBJ2-7	TRBV19	NA	NA	TGTGCCAGTAGTACGGCAGGGTTCTCCTACGAGCAGTACTTC	CASSTAGFSYEQYF
TRBJ1-3	TRBV10-3	NA	NA	TGTGCCATCAAGACAGGCGACGGGAACACCATATATTTT	CAIKTGDGNTIYF
TRBJ2-5	TRBV19	NA	TRBD1	TGTGCCAGTAGTCCACGGTCGGGGACAGGGGGTGCAGAGACCCAGTACTTC	CASSPRSGTGGAETQYF
TRBJ1-1	TRBV7-3	once	NA	TGTGCCAGCGGGCGAGAACAGAACACTGAAGCTTTCTTT	CASGREQNTEAFF
TRBJ2-5	TRBV4-1	NA	TRBD1	TGCGCCAGCAGCCAAGCCCCGGACAGGGGGCTCGGGGAGACCCAGTACTTC	CASSQAPDRGLGETQYF
TRBJ2-2	TRBV7-6	few	NA	TGTGCCAGCAGCCCGACCGGGACACTCAGGGGCACCGGGGAGCTGTTTTTT	CASSPTGTLRGTGELFF
TRBJ2-2	TRBV2	NA	NA	TGTGCCAGCAGGGCGGGGATGGTCGGGGAGCTGTTTTTT	CASRAGMVGELFF
TRBJ2-7	TRBV7-3	NA	TRBD1	TGTGCCAGCAGCTTAAATGTGGGACAGGAGCAGTACTTC	CASSLNVGQEQYF
TRBJ2-4	TRBV19	NA	NA	TGTGCCAGTAGTAGCCTCTTATTACCCGGGGATAAAGGGATTCAGTACTTC	CASSSLLLPGDKGIQYF
TRBJ2-7	TRBV5-5	few	TRBD1	TGTGCCAGCAGCAAAACCGGGACAGGCCTATGGGAGCAGTACTTC	CASSKTGTGLWEQYF
TRBJ1-1	TRBV19	few	NA	TGTGCCAGTAGCCTGGGCCGCCCCAGTGAAGCTTTCTTT	CASSLGRPSEAFF
TRBJ2-1	TRBV20-1	NA	NA	TGCAGTGCTAGTTACCCGGGCAATGAGCAGTTCTTC	CSASYPGNEQFF
TRBJ1-5	TRBV19	NA	TRBD1	TGTGCCAGTAGTTTTGGACAGGGACGTTTTGGAGGCAATCAGCCCCAGCATTTT	CASSFGQGRFGGNQPQHF
TRBJ1-1	TRBV6-5	NA	NA	TGTGCCAGCACTAGCTACATGAACACTGAAGCTTTCTTT	CASTSYMNTEAFF
TRBJ2-1	TRBV7-2	NA	TRBD2	TGTGCCAGCAGCTTAGTGGGGACTAGCGGGTACAATGAGCAGTTCTTC	CASSLVGTSGYNEQFF
TRBJ2-1	TRBV12-3/TRBV12-4	NA	NA	TGTGCCAGCAGGGGAGGGGGTACTGAGCAGTTCTTC	CASRGGGTEQFF